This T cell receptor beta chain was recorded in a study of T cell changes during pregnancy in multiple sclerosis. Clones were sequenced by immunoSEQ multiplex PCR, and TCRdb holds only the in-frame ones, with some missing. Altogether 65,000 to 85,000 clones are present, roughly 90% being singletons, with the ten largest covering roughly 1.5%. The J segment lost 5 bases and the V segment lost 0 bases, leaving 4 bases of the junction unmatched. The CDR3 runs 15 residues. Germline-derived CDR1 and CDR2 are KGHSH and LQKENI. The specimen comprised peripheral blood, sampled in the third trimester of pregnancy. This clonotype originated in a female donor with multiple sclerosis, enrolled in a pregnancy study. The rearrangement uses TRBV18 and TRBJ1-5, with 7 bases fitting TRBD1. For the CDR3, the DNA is TGTGCCAGCTCACCACCGGGGACAGTCGATCAGCCCCAGCATTTT. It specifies CASSPPGTVDQPQHF.